A selection of T cell receptor beta chains follows, all from one sample in a study of blood T cells in healthy people across ages. TCRdb reanalysed the 5' RACE reads using MiXCR and keeps one entry per CDR3 protein. This sample carries around 780,000 distinct CDR3 sequences, under 30% of them seen once, and the ten largest clones take 3%. Separately, the same data were catalogued under a study of T cells of mothers and their children.

The sequencing sample was made of blood. Receptors were obtained from a boy between 10 and 17 years old in good health. The CDR3 runs from the conserved cysteine through the conserved F or W. A D gene is named only where the DNA matches it firmly. Part of the rows lack a size; the others show once, few, many or a class for expanded clones.

d_call j_call clone_size v_call cdr3_nt cdr3_aa
TRBD2 TRBJ2-3 few TRBV24-1 TGTGCCACCAGTGATTTCCGACTAGCGGGGGGTGCAGATACGCAGTATTTT CATSDFRLAGGADTQYF
NA TRBJ1-1 few TRBV12-3/TRBV12-4 TGTGCCAGCAGTTTTACATCGGACAGCCTTAACAGAGGGGGCACTGAAGCTTTCTTT CASSFTSDSLNRGGTEAFF
TRBD2 TRBJ2-1 NA TRBV2 TGTGCCAGCACGGCCCTGGCTAGCGGGGGGATTTACAATGAGCAGTTCTTC CASTALASGGIYNEQFF
NA TRBJ1-1 NA TRBV5-1 TGCGCCAGCAGCCCCGGAGGGAGGGACACTGAAGCTTTCTTT CASSPGGRDTEAFF
NA TRBJ1-2 few TRBV11-1 TGTGCCAGCAGCTACACGCCGGGTAACTATGGCTACACCTTC CASSYTPGNYGYTF
NA TRBJ1-4 NA TRBV7-2 TGTGCCAGCAGCGAACTTTGGGGTGAAAAACTGTTTTTT CASSELWGEKLFF
TRBD2 TRBJ2-1 NA TRBV3-1 TGTGCCAGCAGCCAAGATCCGACTAGCGAGCGGGGGCAGTTCTTC CASSQDPTSERGQFF
TRBD2 TRBJ2-7 NA TRBV10-3 TGTGCCAGCCAGGGGGGTAGCGGGGGCCGCGAGCAGTACTTC CASQGGSGGREQYF
NA TRBJ2-2 NA TRBV5-1 TGCGCCAGCAGCTTGGACGGGGGAAGGAACACCGGGGAGCTGTTTTTT CASSLDGGRNTGELFF
TRBD1 TRBJ2-5 many TRBV12-3/TRBV12-4 TGTGCCAGCAGTCCAGGGGGTAGGGTGGGGACCCAGTACTTC CASSPGGRVGTQYF
NA TRBJ2-3 NA TRBV6-5 TGTGCCAGCAGTTACTCAGGGCGAGGTAGCACAGATACGCAGTATTTT CASSYSGRGSTDTQYF
NA TRBJ2-5 NA TRBV20-1 TGCAGTGCTCCCAGAGACAGCCCTCCAGGGACCCAGTACTTC CSAPRDSPPGTQYF
NA TRBJ2-5 NA TRBV7-9 TGTGCCAGCAGCGCATCACCCGGGTCCCAAGAGACCCAGTACTTC CASSASPGSQETQYF
TRBD1 TRBJ1-2 few TRBV27 TGTGCCAGCACATCAACAGGGGGCGTAGGCTACGGCTACACCTTC CASTSTGGVGYGYTF
TRBD1 TRBJ2-1 NA TRBV28 TGTGCCAGCACTCCCGGGACAGTCTACAATGAGCAGTTCTTC CASTPGTVYNEQFF
TRBD2 TRBJ2-1 few TRBV5-1 TGCGCCAGCAGCTTGATGAGCGGGGGTTACAATGAGCAGTTCTTC CASSLMSGGYNEQFF
TRBD2 TRBJ2-5 NA TRBV3-1 TGTGCCAGCAGCCAAGAGCTACTCCGACTAGCGGAGACCCAGTACTTC CASSQELLRLAETQYF
NA TRBJ2-7 few TRBV28 TGTGCCAGCACCGCAGGGGGGACGAGGGAGCAGTACTTC CASTAGGTREQYF
NA TRBJ2-1 NA TRBV12-3/TRBV12-4 TGTGCCAGCAGCTTGACCAGCGGGCCCAGGGGGAATGAGCAGTTCTTC CASSLTSGPRGNEQFF
TRBD1 TRBJ1-2 NA TRBV12-3/TRBV12-4 TGTGCCAGCAGTTCAGGGGGGGAGCAGGGCTACACCTTC CASSSGGEQGYTF
NA TRBJ2-5 NA TRBV7-6 TGTGCCAGCAGCTTAGGAAGGAGGCCCACCCCAGAGACCCAGTACTTC CASSLGRRPTPETQYF
TRBD1 TRBJ2-7 few TRBV27 TGTGCCAGCAGCAAGACAGGGTCTGCCTACGAGCAGTACTTC CASSKTGSAYEQYF
NA TRBJ2-7 few TRBV28 TGTGCCAGCAGTATTCGCCGACAGGTCCACGAGCAGTACTTC CASSIRRQVHEQYF
NA TRBJ1-1 few TRBV9 TGTGCCAGCAGTTTACAGCCTGGCACTGGAGCTTTCTTT CASSLQPGTGAFF
NA TRBJ1-5 few TRBV7-9 TGTGCCAGCAGCGCCGGGGCCACTAATCAGCCCCAGCATTTT CASSAGATNQPQHF
NA TRBJ1-4 NA TRBV30 TGTGCCTGGAGTGTAGGAGCAGCCAATGAAAAACTGTTTTTT CAWSVGAANEKLFF
TRBD1 TRBJ2-7 NA TRBV10-3 TGTGCCATCGGGACAGGTTCTTTCTACGAGCAGTACTTC CAIGTGSFYEQYF
NA TRBJ2-7 once TRBV11-1 TGTGCCAGCAGCTTAAAAGGGGTGGACGGCGAGCAGTACTTC CASSLKGVDGEQYF
TRBD2 TRBJ2-7 NA TRBV20-1 TGCAGTGCTAGATCGGGACTATCCTACGAGCAGTACTTC CSARSGLSYEQYF
NA TRBJ2-7 few TRBV29-1 TGCAGCGTTGTAAACCTCAGGGGCTCCTACGAGCAGTACTTC CSVVNLRGSYEQYF
NA TRBJ2-7 many TRBV6-5 TGTGCCAGCAGTTACGGGGGCTCCTACGAGCAGTACTTC CASSYGGSYEQYF
NA TRBJ2-2 NA TRBV9 TGTGCCAGCAGTTCAGACAAGGTGAACACCGGGGAGCTGTTTTTT CASSSDKVNTGELFF
NA TRBJ1-2 few TRBV12-3/TRBV12-4 TGTGCCAGCAGTTCCCCCCCGCGCCATGGCTACACCTTC CASSSPPRHGYTF
NA TRBJ2-3 NA TRBV5-1 TGCGCCAGCAGCTTGCCCCAGGGCTCAGATACGCAGTATTTT CASSLPQGSDTQYF
NA TRBJ1-4 few TRBV11-2 TGTGCCAGCACCCTCCAGGGATGGGTCACTAATGAAAAACTGTTTTTT CASTLQGWVTNEKLFF
NA TRBJ2-2 NA TRBV20-1 TGCAGTGCTAGAGATCAAACCCTAGGGTTGACCGGGGAGCTGTTTTTT CSARDQTLGLTGELFF
TRBD2 TRBJ2-2 NA TRBV12-3/TRBV12-4 TGTGCCAGCAGTCGGGGGGAGCTGAACACCGGGGAGCTGTTTTTT CASSRGELNTGELFF
NA TRBJ2-7 many TRBV28 TGTGCCAGCAGTTCCCCCTACGAGCAGTACTTC CASSSPYEQYF
NA TRBJ1-5 few TRBV20-1 TGCAGTGCTAGAGCAGTGACCGATCAGCCCCAGCATTTT CSARAVTDQPQHF
TRBD2 TRBJ2-7 few TRBV5-1 TGCGCCAGCAGCCCCGGGACTAGCGGGGCTTCCCCCTCCTACGAGCAGTACTTC CASSPGTSGASPSYEQYF
TRBD2 TRBJ2-7 many TRBV29-1 TGCAGCGGGGGACTAGCGAACTACGAGCAGTACTTC CSGGLANYEQYF
NA TRBJ1-4 NA TRBV12-3/TRBV12-4 TGTGCCAGCAGGTCCGGGATTGCAACTAATGAAAAACTGTTTTTT CASRSGIATNEKLFF
NA TRBJ2-4 NA TRBV27 TGTGCCAGCAGTTCACGATCGACTGGAGCCAAAAACATTCAGTACTTC CASSSRSTGAKNIQYF
TRBD2 TRBJ2-1 NA TRBV9 TGTGCCAGCAGCGTTAGCAGCGGGGGGAGCTCCTACAATGAGCAGTTCTTC CASSVSSGGSSYNEQFF
NA TRBJ1-1 NA TRBV4-2 TGTGCCAGCAGCCAAGATAAAGGGTACCGGGCAAGGAACACTGAAGCTTTCTTT CASSQDKGYRARNTEAFF
NA TRBJ1-1 few TRBV29-1 TGCAGCGTTGATGTGTACAGGAAAAGGACTGAAGCTTTCTTT CSVDVYRKRTEAFF
NA TRBJ2-2 many TRBV18 TGTGCCAGCTCAAGAGATTCGACAAACACCGGGGAGCTGTTTTTT CASSRDSTNTGELFF
NA TRBJ1-2 NA TRBV21-1 TGTGCCAGCAGCAATTCCTTCTATGGCTACACCTTC CASSNSFYGYTF
TRBD1 TRBJ2-5 few TRBV24-1 TGTGCCACCAGAGGGACAGGGGGCGGACAAGAGACCCAGTACTTC CATRGTGGGQETQYF
NA TRBJ2-1 many TRBV4-1 TGCGCCAGCAGCCAAGCCGGAAATGAGCAGTTCTTC CASSQAGNEQFF
NA TRBJ2-1 NA TRBV29-1 TGCAGCGTTAGCAGGACAGCCAAGGATGAGCAGTTCTTC CSVSRTAKDEQFF
NA TRBJ2-1 NA TRBV5-1 TGCGCCAGCAGCACCACCACGGGAGTTTCGAATGAGCAGTTCTTC CASSTTTGVSNEQFF
TRBD1 TRBJ2-2 few TRBV29-1 TGCAGCGTAGTACAGGGGATTAACACCGGGGAGCTGTTTTTT CSVVQGINTGELFF
NA TRBJ1-2 many TRBV6-5 TGTGCCAGCAGTTACGACGGGACATATGGCTACACCTTC CASSYDGTYGYTF
NA TRBJ2-4 few TRBV28 TGTGCCAGCAGCTCTGGGCTCTTAAACATTCAGTACTTC CASSSGLLNIQYF
NA TRBJ2-1 NA TRBV10-3 TGTGCCGTCCAAACTAGGGTCGGAGACAATGAGCAGTTCTTC CAVQTRVGDNEQFF
NA TRBJ2-7 NA TRBV30 TGTGCCTGGAGGGCATGGGGCAACGAGCAGTACTTC CAWRAWGNEQYF